One and the same sample provided the 20 T cell receptor beta chains below, sequenced in a study of T cells after yellow fever vaccination. TCRdb used MiXCR to reprocess the 5' RACE reads, holding one entry per CDR3 protein. Counted here are some 150,000 distinct CDR3 sequences, approximately 9.9% occurring once; the ten biggest clones make up approximately 35%. The sequences come from CD8+ T cells sorted from PBMCs, collected 45 days after the yellow fever booster vaccination. The receptors here all came from a man aged 18 to 30 who received the YFV17D yellow fever vaccine.

The chain joins TRBV7-9 to TRBJ2-5, with a possible D match to TRBD2 (5 bases). From germline, CDR1 is SEHNR and CDR2 FQNEAQ (reference sequence). CDR3 length: 13 amino acids. Trimming left V 5 bases short and J 2 bases short, with 9 bases between. The CDR3 DNA reads TGTGCCAGCAGCACACTAGAACAAGAGACCCAGTACTTC. This translates into CASSTLEQETQYF.

This clonotype was counted between two and nine times. This chain joins TRBV14 and TRBJ2-1; 14 bases map to TRBD2. The CDR3 has 16 amino acids. In germline, CDR1 is SGHDN, CDR2 FVKESK. The V and J ends lost 3 bases and 6 bases, in that order; junction bases with no gene match: 4. The CDR3 DNA is TGTGCCAGCAGCCACGCGGGACTAGCGGGGGCCAATGAGCAGTTCTTC. Translation: CASSHAGLAGANEQFF.

The chain employs TRBV7-8 and TRBJ2-6; 7 bases agree with TRBD1. V shed 1 base and J 2 bases; nucleotides not matched to a gene: 11. The V gene's germline CDR1 is SGHVS and CDR2 FQNEAQ. The CDR3 totals 19 residues. CDR3: CASSLGRGGHPPGANVLTF. The CDR3 DNA is TGTGCCAGCAGCTTAGGCCGAGGGGGCCACCCCCCTGGGGCCAACGTCCTGACTTTC.

This clonotype has more than one count but fewer than ten. J is TRBJ2-3 and V is TRBV27; D possibly corresponds to TRBD2 (7 bases). The CDR3 length is 15 residues. The V end lost 5 bases, the J end lost 2 bases, and 14 bases lay between the germline ends. CDR1 MNHEY and CDR2 SMNVEV come from the germline V gene (reference sequence). The CDR3 nucleotides read TGTGCCAGCAGTCTGGAGGGGGGGACCACAGATACGCAGTATTTT. It codes for CASSLEGGTTDTQYF.

V is TRBV4-1 and J is TRBJ2-1; D ambiguous. V was cut by 0 bases and J by 14 bases, with 14 bases left in between. The CDR3 runs 13 residues. In germline, CDR1 is MGHRA, CDR2 YSYEKL. CDR3 region: CASSQESAADKFF. CDR3 sequence (DNA): TGCGCCAGCAGCCAAGAATCTGCCGCGGATAAGTTCTTC.

This clonotype was seen a single time. The V and J genes are TRBV7-8 and TRBJ1-5; possible D gene TRBD1, 6 bases. Germline assignment: CDR1 SGHVS and CDR2 FQNEAQ. Trimming took 3 bases from V and 4 from J, leaving 10 bases between them. The CDR3 consists of 14 residues. For the CDR3, the DNA is TGTGCCAGCAGCTTCAGGGGACTAAATCAGCCCCAGCATTTT. As protein: CASSFRGLNQPQHF.

A few counts support this clonotype. The junction does not match germline at one end; this may be a read error. V is TRBV12-3 or TRBV12-4 and J is TRBJ2-3; D might be TRBD1 (5 bases). This CDR3 spans 13 amino acids. The CDR3 loop is CASRLGGTDTQYF. The CDR3 DNA reads TGTGCCAGCAGGTTAGGGGGCACAGATACGCAGTATTTT.

The V and J genes are TRBV4-3 and TRBJ2-1; TRBD2 aligns across 8 bases. The trim removed 2 bases at V and 6 bases at J, leaving 0 bases unmatched. The germline V gene encodes CDR1 LGHNA and CDR2 YSLEER. The CDR3 runs to 13 residues. In DNA, the CDR3 is TGCGCCAGCAGCCAAAGCGGGGGCAATGAGCAGTTCTTC. Protein sequence: CASSQSGGNEQFF.

The V and J genes are TRBV4-2 and TRBJ2-1; 11 bases align to TRBD2. J gave up 8 bases and V 4 bases, and 7 bases lay outside the gene matches. The CDR3 contains 15 residues. CDR1 LGHNA and CDR2 YNFKEQ come from the germline V gene. The CDR3 nucleotides read TGTGCCAGCAGCCCCAAGACTAGCGGGGACCATGAGCAGTTCTTC. Residues: CASSPKTSGDHEQFF.

This clonotype was observed many times. The chain joins TRBV5-1 to TRBJ1-6; 7 bases match TRBD1. Germline V gene sequence: CDR1 SGHRS, CDR2 YFSETQ. The CDR3 length is 13 residues. V lost 3 bases, J lost 11 bases, and 5 bases stayed unmatched. The CDR3 region is CASSYRGEAPLHF. Written as DNA, the CDR3 is TGCGCCAGCAGCTACAGGGGAGAGGCACCCCTCCACTTT.

This clonotype has a count of ten or more. This sequence joins TRBV5-1 and TRBJ2-1; D may correspond to TRBD1 or TRBD2 (5 bases each). The CDR3 consists of 15 residues. Germline CDR1 SGHRS, CDR2 YFSETQ. Trimming removed 0 bases from V and 2 bases from J, with 9 bases in between. The CDR3 reads CASSLGGLAYNEQFF. For the CDR3, the DNA is TGCGCCAGCAGCTTGGGGGGGTTAGCCTACAATGAGCAGTTCTTC.

This clonotype was recorded at least ten times. The V and J genes are TRBV7-9 and TRBJ2-3; no firm D call. The CDR3 has 14 residues. Between the trimmed V and J ends, which lost 5 bases and 6 bases, there was a span of 15 bases. Germline V CDR1 and CDR2: SEHNR, FQNEAQ (reference sequence). This CDR3 reads CASSPALNHDTQYF. The DNA for the CDR3 is TGTGCCAGCAGCCCCGCCCTGAACCATGATACGCAGTATTTT.

This clonotype was counted only a few times. The chain is built from TRBV3-1 and TRBJ2-3; a weak D match, TRBD2 (6 bases). This CDR3 comprises 20 residues. CDR1 is LGHDT, CDR2 YNNKEL, per germline (reference sequence). The V gene lost 0 bases and the J gene lost 1 base, with 23 bases spanning the gap. CDR3 in DNA: TGTGCCAGCAGCCAAGATCACCCCCCTAGACTAGAGCTGGGCACAGATACGCAGTATTTT. Protein product: CASSQDHPPRLELGTDTQYF.

This clonotype was observed many times. J is TRBJ2-7 and V is TRBV5-1; D possibly matches TRBD1 or TRBD2 (5 bases each). The V gene lost 0 bases and the J gene lost 5 bases, with 15 bases spanning the gap. The germline V gene has CDR1 SGHRS and CDR2 YFSETQ. This CDR3 spans 15 amino acids. CDR3 residues: CASSLDPGQGNEQYF. The CDR3 DNA reads TGCGCCAGCAGCTTGGACCCGGGGCAGGGAAACGAGCAGTACTTC.

The chain uses TRBV4-1 and TRBJ2-1; D is perhaps TRBD1 (5 bases). The CDR3 runs 13 residues. V lost 4 bases and J lost 6, with 10 bases in between. Germline V gene lookup returns CDR1 MGHRA and CDR2 YSYEKL. CDR3 bases: TGCGCCAGCAGCCCAGCAGGGTTCAATGAGCAGTTCTTC. Its protein product is CASSPAGFNEQFF.

The chain couples TRBV4-1 to TRBJ2-1, with D hard to call. Per germline, CDR1 MGHRA and CDR2 YSYEKL. The CDR3 is 13 residues long. V was pared by 8 bases and J by 9 bases, with 17 bases between. Written as DNA, the CDR3 is TGCGCCAGCCGTTTTAGTCATTGGAGTGAGCAGTTCTTC. Translated: CASRFSHWSEQFF.

This clonotype was seen more than once but under ten times. The rearrangement joins TRBV4-1 to TRBJ2-7; maybe TRBD2 (5 bases). Germline V gene lookup returns CDR1 MGHRA and CDR2 YSYEKL. CDR3 length: 14 amino acids. V was trimmed by 1 base and J by 6 bases, leaving 13 bases between them. In nucleotides, the CDR3 is TGCGCCAGCAGCCAAGGGCTAGCTGGTCGCGAGCAGTACGTC. This codes for CASSQGLAGREQYV.

This clonotype was recorded many times. The chain is built from TRBV4-1 and TRBJ2-2; tentative D call: TRBD1 (6 bases). Trimming cost V 5 bases and J 5 bases, with 12 bases left between them. The CDR3 totals 14 residues. In germline, CDR1 is MGHRA, CDR2 YSYEKL. CDR3 loop: CASSNTRGTGELFF. The CDR3 bases are TGCGCCAGCAGCAATACTAGGGGGACCGGGGAGCTGTTTTTT.

This chain links TRBV12-3 or TRBV12-4 with TRBJ1-5; D unresolved. Trimming left V 1 base short and J 7 bases short, with 8 bases between. The CDR3 runs 13 residues. CDR3 amino acids: CASSLGAVQPQHF. The CDR3 DNA reads TGTGCCAGCAGTTTAGGAGCGGTACAGCCCCAGCATTTT.

This clonotype was recorded a few times. The chain links TRBV20-1 to TRBJ2-4; D possibly corresponds to TRBD2 (5 bases). Trimming shortened V by 6 bases and J by 0 bases, and 18 bases separated the two germline ends. The CDR3 has 16 amino acids. Germline lookup yields CDR1 DFQATT and CDR2 SNEGSKA (reference sequence). Here the CDR3 DNA reads TGCAGTGCAGCCGCTTATCGGGGAAAAGCCAAAAACATTCAGTACTTC. Its translation is CSAAAYRGKAKNIQYF.